What follows describes a single T cell receptor (beta chain). Its target is not known. The UMIs contained a 6-nucleotide sample barcode. They were added by template switching during cDNA synthesis. TCRalpha and TCRbeta cDNA went through two nested PCRs of around 15 and 10 cycles. Reanalyzing the 5' RACE reads, TCRdb keeps one entry per CDR3 protein, without DNA. The repertoire table contains approximately 400,000 distinct CDR3 sequences. The data were taken from a study of monozygotic twins with inflammatory bowel disease. Findings and caveats of the study: Results did not support any single strong IBD-associated signal or clonotype. Whether twins were concordant or discordant made no difference to repertoire similarity, possibly from limited power.

The CDR3 is 16 amino acids. Germline values: CDR1 DFQATT, CDR2 SNEGSKA (reference sequence). The sequenced material came from blood. The clonotype comes from a human donor with ulcerative colitis or Crohn's disease, or a healthy co-twin of an affected twin (not recorded which). The chain recombines TRBV20-1 with TRBJ2-7; TCRdb indicates TRBD2, and absent DNA this call remains unverified. The CDR3: CSARDRTSGGAYEQYF.